This TCR beta chain was captured by sequencing in a study of T cell clonality in common variable immunodeficiency. Study-level results: CVID subjects had higher TCRbeta clonality than healthy controls, most marked in about a third. CVID subjects shared fewer TCRbeta clones than healthy controls did.

This clone was observed at least ten times. The antigen remains undetermined. Patients and controls were mostly of Caucasian heritage. Sequenced by immunoSEQ multiplex PCR; TCRdb stores in-frame clones only, minus some. This sample has around 34,000 clones and no singletons, with under 3.5% in the ten largest. Material: peripheral blood mononuclear cells. This sequence originates from a person between 18 and 75 years old in good health.

The sequenced part of the CDR3 DNA is TGCAGTGTCCCGGGAGACAGCTCTGGAAACACC. It codes for CSVPGDSSGNT. The CDR3, in full, reads CSVPGDSSGNTIYF. V and J are TRBV20-1 and TRBJ1-3; possibly TRBD1 for D (5 bases). The read terminates 3 residues before the CDR3 end, so the remaining end is supplied by the germline J gene. This CDR3 comprises 14 residues. V was pared by 7 bases and J by 0 bases, with 13 bases between. In germline, CDR1 is DFQATT, CDR2 SNEGSKA (reference sequence).